Detailed here is one T cell receptor beta chain. No cognate antigen has been identified for it. Per-nucleotide qualities are absent, and no much larger clonotype sits a single base away. Library generation was performed with the immunoSEQ multiplex PCR assay. TCRdb took this table from immuneACCESS and kept in-frame rearrangements with V and J called. Such tables lack part of the clones; where checked against another copy, unresolved V genes explain under half of the gap, and the rest is unexplained. A total of approximately 44,000 clones appear in this sample, more than 90% of them only once. The top ten clonotypes cover roughly 0.61% of the sample. This specimen comes from a study of T cell changes during pregnancy in multiple sclerosis (dated by TCRdb to between 2017 and 2020). About the study as a whole: In women with multiple sclerosis, the researchers looked at how the T cell repertoire shifted as pregnancy progressed.

From V the trimming removes 7 bases and from J it removes 3 bases, while the gene matches leave 10 bases of the junction unaccounted for. CDR1 MNHEY and CDR2 SMNVEV are derived from the germline V gene (reference sequence). The CDR3 runs 15 amino acids, cysteine and phenylalanine included. Only the CDR3 DNA stays, 45 bases, in frame from base 1. The source is a female donor with multiple sclerosis, enrolled in a pregnancy study. The sample was CD4+ T cells from peripheral blood mononuclear cells, taken in the first trimester of pregnancy. The sequence links TRBV27 to TRBJ2-7, and TRBD1 aligns with 9 junction nucleotides. CDR3 reads: CASTRRTGALYEQYF. The DNA sequence is given as TGTGCCAGCACGAGGAGGACAGGGGCCCTCTACGAGCAGTACTTC.